These T cell receptor beta chains were read from a single sample in a study of blood T cell repertoires in COVID-19. Generated by immunoSEQ multiplex PCR, the TCRdb table keeps only in-frame clones and is missing some. The table has roughly 64,000 clones, around 80% seen once. Specimen: peripheral blood. The receptors were sampled from a human donor in a cohort sampled during active COVID-19. Both conserved end residues are part of each CDR3. Each record gives: J gene, D gene, clone size, V gene, CDR3 protein, CDR3 DNA. A D gene is named only where the DNA matches it firmly. Not all rows give a size; the values are once, few, many and, for expanded clones, a class.

TRBJ2-3 | NA | NA | TRBV19 | CASSMGRSTDTQYF | TGTGCCAGTAGTATGGGGCGGAGCACAGATACGCAGTATTTT
TRBJ2-1 | TRBD2 | NA | TRBV3-1/TRBV3-2 | CASSLPPGTSGGPGNEQFF | TGTGCCAGCAGCCTGCCCCCCGGGACTAGCGGGGGGCCGGGTAATGAGCAGTTCTTC
TRBJ2-7 | NA | once | TRBV5-1 | CASSPDPEIYEQYF | TGCGCCAGCAGCCCGGATCCGGAGATCTACGAGCAGTACTTC
TRBJ2-1 | NA | NA | TRBV7-9 | CASSLSRFQNNEQFF | TGTGCCAGCAGCTTATCTAGGTTTCAGAACAATGAGCAGTTCTTC
TRBJ2-1 | TRBD1 | NA | TRBV27 | CASRRGQVNNEQFF | TGTGCCAGCAGAAGGGGACAGGTGAACAATGAGCAGTTCTTC
TRBJ1-2 | TRBD1 | NA | TRBV9 | CASSLRTGGGLGGHTF | TGTGCCAGCAGCCTGAGGACAGGGGGAGGGTTAGGTGGCCACACCTTC
TRBJ2-5 | TRBD2 | NA | TRBV5-1 | CASAPGLAGGPIETQYF | TGCGCCAGCGCGCCGGGACTAGCGGGGGGGCCAATAGAGACCCAGTACTTC
TRBJ2-7 | NA | NA | TRBV5-1 | CASSLEGFSYEQYF | TGCGCCAGCAGCTTGGAGGGGTTCTCCTACGAGCAGTACTTC
TRBJ2-7 | NA | NA | TRBV5-1 | CASSAGFEQYF | TGCGCCAGCAGCGCAGGCTTCGAGCAGTACTTC
TRBJ2-1 | TRBD2 | NA | TRBV7-2 | CASSTGLNEQFF | TGTGCCAGCAGCACGGGACTAAATGAGCAGTTCTTC
TRBJ1-1 | NA | NA | TRBV20-1 | CSASIQNSNTEAFF | TGCAGTGCTAGTATTCAGAATTCAAACACTGAAGCTTTCTTT
TRBJ1-5 | TRBD1 | few | TRBV5-4 | CASSKDRAQPQHF | TGTGCCAGCAGTAAAGACAGGGCGCAGCCCCAGCATTTT
TRBJ2-1 | TRBD2 | once | TRBV7-7 | CASSLGPGTKNEQFF | TGTGCTAGCAGCTTAGGGCCCGGGACTAAAAATGAGCAGTTCTTC
TRBJ2-7 | TRBD1 | few | TRBV5-4 | CASSTQTGGAREQYF | TGTGCCAGCAGCACCCAGACAGGGGGCGCGAGGGAGCAGTACTTC
TRBJ1-6 | NA | few | TRBV14 | CASSQDPQGKSPLHF | TGTGCCAGCAGCCAAGATCCCCAGGGTAAATCACCCCTCCACTTT
TRBJ2-6 | NA | NA | TRBV28 | CASSPTSAGANVLTF | TGTGCCAGCAGTCCCACAAGTGCTGGGGCCAACGTCCTGACTTTC
TRBJ1-2 | TRBD1 | once | TRBV10-3 | CAISARDRAWYGYTF | TGTGCCATCAGTGCCCGGGACAGGGCATGGTATGGCTACACCTTC
TRBJ1-2 | TRBD1 | NA | TRBV7-9 | CASSLEGRGQSNYGYTF | TGTGCCAGCAGCTTAGAGGGCAGGGGGCAGTCGAACTATGGCTACACCTTC
TRBJ1-1 | NA | NA | TRBV18 | CASSPDRITAEAFF | TGTGCCAGCTCACCGGACAGAATTACGGCTGAAGCTTTCTTT
TRBJ2-5 | NA | NA | TRBV7-9 | CASSGGVQETQYF | TGTGCCAGCAGCGGCGGGGTTCAAGAGACCCAGTACTTC
TRBJ2-7 | TRBD2 | once | TRBV29-1 | CSVGGEGREQYF | TGCAGCGTTGGAGGGGAGGGCCGCGAGCAGTACTTC
TRBJ2-2 | NA | NA | TRBV9 | CASSVLGRTGELFF | TGTGCCAGCAGCGTATTGGGCCGCACCGGGGAGCTGTTTTTT
TRBJ1-5 | NA | NA | TRBV6-2/TRBV6-3 | CASSKSQQLSNQPQHF | TGTGCCAGCAGTAAGTCCCAACAGCTTAGCAATCAGCCCCAGCATTTT
TRBJ2-5 | TRBD1 | few | TRBV2 | CASITGTGEETQYF | TGTGCCAGCATAACCGGGACAGGGGAAGAGACCCAGTACTTC
TRBJ2-1 | TRBD1 | NA | TRBV30 | CAWSVGTVLYNEQFF | TGTGCCTGGAGTGTTGGGACAGTACTTTACAATGAGCAGTTCTTC
TRBJ1-2 | TRBD1 | NA | TRBV30 | CAWRVDRVDGYTF | TGTGCCTGGAGGGTAGACAGGGTCGATGGCTACACCTTC
TRBJ2-1 | TRBD2 | NA | TRBV9 | CASSVGTSSYNEQFF | TGTGCCAGCAGCGTGGGGACTAGCTCCTACAATGAGCAGTTCTTC
TRBJ1-2 | NA | NA | TRBV5-6 | CASSFGVWGAANYGYTF | TGTGCCAGCAGCTTTGGAGTCTGGGGCGCCGCTAACTATGGCTACACCTTC
TRBJ2-6 | NA | once | TRBV20-1 | CSASRTASTSSGANVLTF | TGCAGTGCTAGTCGAACAGCCTCCACCAGCTCTGGGGCCAACGTCCTGACTTTC
TRBJ2-5 | NA | NA | TRBV6-1 | CASSALGRTGTLQETQYF | TGTGCCAGCAGTGCGTTGGGGAGAACCGGGACACTCCAAGAGACCCAGTACTTC
TRBJ1-5 | NA | once | TRBV6-1 | CASSETSSAGPQHF | TGTGCCAGCAGTGAAACTAGTAGCGCTGGGCCCCAGCATTTT
TRBJ2-3 | TRBD2 | NA | TRBV4-3 | CASSQEGRGVLGDTQYF | TGCGCCAGCAGCCAAGAAGGACGGGGGGTCCTTGGGGATACGCAGTATTTT
TRBJ2-5 | TRBD1 | NA | TRBV30 | CAWSTGGSGETQYF | TGTGCCTGGAGTACAGGGGGTAGCGGAGAGACCCAGTACTTC
TRBJ1-6 | NA | NA | TRBV12-3/TRBV12-4 | CASSLSGGSPLHF | TGTGCCAGCAGTTTATCGGGGGGATCACCCCTCCACTTT
TRBJ2-5 | TRBD1 | NA | TRBV2 | CASRQTGQETQYF | TGTGCCAGCAGACAGACAGGGCAAGAGACCCAGTACTTC
TRBJ1-2 | TRBD1 | NA | TRBV6-1 | CASSEATGNYGYTF | TGTGCCAGCAGTGAAGCGACAGGGAACTATGGCTACACCTTC
TRBJ2-1 | TRBD1 | NA | TRBV7-2 | CASSQGQGLNNEQFF | TGTGCCAGCAGCCAGGGACAGGGTCTGAACAATGAGCAGTTCTTC
TRBJ2-5 | TRBD2 | NA | TRBV19 | CASSIRTSDQETQYF | TGTGCCAGTAGTATTCGGACTAGCGACCAAGAGACCCAGTACTTC
TRBJ2-1 | NA | NA | TRBV30 | CAWSLRGNEQFF | TGTGCCTGGAGTTTAAGGGGTAATGAGCAGTTCTTC
TRBJ1-2 | TRBD1 | NA | TRBV28 | CASSLDTGTANYGYTF | TGTGCCAGCAGCCTAGACACAGGGACAGCAAACTATGGCTACACCTTC
TRBJ2-2 | NA | few | TRBV6-6 | CASSTNTGELFF | TGTGCCAGCAGTACTAACACCGGGGAGCTGTTTTTT
TRBJ2-2 | TRBD1 | once | TRBV9 | CASTPLGQGVNTGELFF | TGTGCCAGCACCCCCCTCGGACAGGGAGTTAACACCGGGGAGCTGTTTTTT
TRBJ1-2 | NA | NA | TRBV6-5 | CASVIQATANYGYTF | TGTGCCAGCGTCATACAAGCGACAGCTAACTATGGCTACACCTTC
TRBJ2-3 | NA | NA | TRBV27 | CASSYRDFRGDTQYF | TGTGCCAGCAGTTACCGGGACTTCCGGGGGGATACGCAGTATTTT
TRBJ1-2 | TRBD1 | NA | TRBV5-1 | CASSLAGTDRGYTF | TGCGCCAGCAGCTTGGCCGGGACAGACCGTGGCTACACCTTC
TRBJ1-1 | NA | NA | TRBV6-5 | CASRLAPTSGGKAFF | TGTGCCAGCAGGCTGGCCCCGACAAGCGGGGGGAAAGCTTTCTTT
TRBJ2-6 | NA | NA | TRBV5-6 | CASSLGPGARSGANVLTF | TGTGCCAGCAGCTTAGGGCCAGGGGCTCGCTCTGGGGCCAACGTCCTGACTTTC
TRBJ2-1 | NA | NA | TRBV5-1 | CASSLTGGDNEQFF | TGCGCCAGCAGCTTAACAGGGGGGGACAATGAGCAGTTCTTC
TRBJ2-3 | TRBD2 | NA | TRBV3-1/TRBV3-2 | CASSQRETSPSPDTQYF | TGTGCCAGCAGCCAACGTGAGACTAGCCCGTCTCCAGATACGCAGTATTTT
TRBJ2-1 | TRBD1 | NA | TRBV25-1 | CASSDWTGGHEQFF | TGTGCCAGCAGTGATTGGACAGGTGGGCATGAGCAGTTCTTC
TRBJ2-2 | NA | NA | TRBV11-1 | CASGGDGTGTGELFF | TGTGCCAGCGGAGGGGACGGAACGGGAACCGGGGAGCTGTTTTTT
TRBJ2-1 | NA | NA | TRBV4-3 | CASSQGIRSGEQFF | TGCGCCAGCAGCCAAGGTATTAGGTCAGGAGAGCAGTTCTTC
TRBJ2-3 | TRBD2 | NA | TRBV5-1 | CASSISGTNTDTQYF | TGCGCCAGCAGCATTAGCGGGACGAACACAGATACGCAGTATTTT